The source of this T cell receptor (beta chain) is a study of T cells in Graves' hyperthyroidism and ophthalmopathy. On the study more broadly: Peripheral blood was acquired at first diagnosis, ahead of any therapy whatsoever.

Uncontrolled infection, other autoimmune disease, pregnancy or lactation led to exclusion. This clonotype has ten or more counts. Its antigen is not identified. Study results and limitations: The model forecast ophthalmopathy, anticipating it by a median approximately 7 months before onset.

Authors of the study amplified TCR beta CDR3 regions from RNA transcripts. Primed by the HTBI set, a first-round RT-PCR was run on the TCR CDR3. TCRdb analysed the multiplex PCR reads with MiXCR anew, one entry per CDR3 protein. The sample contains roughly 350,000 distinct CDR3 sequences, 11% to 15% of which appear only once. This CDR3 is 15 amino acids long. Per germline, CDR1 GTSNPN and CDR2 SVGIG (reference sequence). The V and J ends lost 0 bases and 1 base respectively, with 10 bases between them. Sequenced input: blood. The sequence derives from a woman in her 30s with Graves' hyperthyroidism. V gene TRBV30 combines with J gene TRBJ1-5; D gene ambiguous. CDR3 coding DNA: TGTGCCTGGAGTGTGGCCAGACCAAGCAATCAGCCCCAGCATTTT. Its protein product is CAWSVARPSNQPQHF.